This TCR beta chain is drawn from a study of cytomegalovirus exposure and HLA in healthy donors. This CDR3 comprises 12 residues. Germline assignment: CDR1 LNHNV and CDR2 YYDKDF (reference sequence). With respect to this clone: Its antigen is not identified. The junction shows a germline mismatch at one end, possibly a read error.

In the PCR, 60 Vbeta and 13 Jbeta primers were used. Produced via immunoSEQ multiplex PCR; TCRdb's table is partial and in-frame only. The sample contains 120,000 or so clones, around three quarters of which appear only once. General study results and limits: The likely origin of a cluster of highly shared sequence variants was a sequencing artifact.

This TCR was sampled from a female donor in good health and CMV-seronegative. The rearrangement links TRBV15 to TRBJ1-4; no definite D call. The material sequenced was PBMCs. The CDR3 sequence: CATSGDRIGLFF. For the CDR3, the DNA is TGTGCCACCAGCGGAGACCGGATCGGGCTGTTTTTT.